The clone carrying this TCR beta chain was seen repeatedly, ten times or more. Its matching antigen is unknown. Germline CDR1 reads LNHDA; CDR2 reads SQIVND (reference sequence). The CDR3 is 12 residues long. With 6 bases removed from V and 1 base from J, the gap between germline ends came to 6 bases. The data were taken from a study of Graves' ophthalmopathy and Graves' hyperthyroidism. As for the study in general: Ophthalmopathy absent within 18 months of follow-up marked hyperthyroidism as stable.

The study's findings and limits: In predicting ophthalmopathy progression, the model reached about 69% sensitivity and roughly 74% specificity.

Amplification of the TCR beta CDR3 regions used RNA transcripts (as template). RT-PCR with HTBI primers came first, then second-round multiplex PCR. TCRdb used MiXCR to reprocess the multiplex PCR reads, holding one entry per CDR3 protein. Found here are roughly 1.1 million distinct CDR3 sequences, about two fifths of them singletons; the top ten hold around 10%. The clonotype originates from an adult man with Graves' hyperthyroidism. The V and J genes are TRBV19 and TRBJ1-1; D uncertain. Sequenced input: peripheral blood or thyroid tissue (not recorded which). CDR3 sequence: CASRPGNTEAFF. The DNA for the CDR3 is TGTGCCAGTAGACCAGGGAACACTGAAGCTTTCTTT.